The clone carrying this T cell receptor (beta chain) has more than one count but fewer than ten. These data originate in a study of identical twins. Each CDR3 protein gets one entry after TCRdb re-called the 5' RACE reads with MiXCR. The sample contains around 470,000 distinct CDR3 sequences, 14% of which appear only once. This CDR3 is built from 16 residues. CDR1 is MDHEN and CDR2 is SYDVKM in the germline V gene. J was trimmed by 1 base and V by 6 bases; bases with no gene match: 10. These data were also reused for a study on yellow fever vaccine responses in identical twins.

The clonotype was recovered from a woman between 18 and 29 years old in good health. The sample taken for sequencing was CD4+ T cells sorted from blood. V is TRBV28 and J is TRBJ2-5; TRBD1 aligns across 8 bases. CDR3 coding DNA: TGTGCCAGCAGCCAGGTCGGCAGGGGGCTCCAAGAGACCCAGTACTTC. This encodes CASSQVGRGLQETQYF. Filled out from reference TRBV28 and TRBJ2-5, the complete variable domain reads DVKVTQSSRYLVKRTGEKVFLECVQDMDHENMFWYRQDPGLGLRLIYFSYDVKMKEKGDIPEGYSVSREKKERFSLILESASTNQTSMYLCASSQVGRGLQETQYFGPGTRLLVL.